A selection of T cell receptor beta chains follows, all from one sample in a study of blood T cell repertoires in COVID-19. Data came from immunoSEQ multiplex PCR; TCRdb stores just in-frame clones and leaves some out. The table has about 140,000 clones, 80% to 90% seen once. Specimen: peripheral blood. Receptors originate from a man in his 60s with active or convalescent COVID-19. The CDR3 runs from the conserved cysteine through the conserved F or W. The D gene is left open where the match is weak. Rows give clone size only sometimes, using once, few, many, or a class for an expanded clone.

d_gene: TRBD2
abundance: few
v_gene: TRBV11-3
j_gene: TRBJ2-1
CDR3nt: TGTGCCAGCAGCTTAGAGACTAGCGGATACAATGAGCAGTTCTTC
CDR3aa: CASSLETSGYNEQFF

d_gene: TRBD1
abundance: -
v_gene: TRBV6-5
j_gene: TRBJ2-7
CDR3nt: TGTGCCAGCAGACTGGACAGGCTGCCCTCCTACGAGCAGTACTTC
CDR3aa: CASRLDRLPSYEQYF

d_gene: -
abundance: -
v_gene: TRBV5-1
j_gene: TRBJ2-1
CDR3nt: TGCGCCAGCAGCTTGGGGAGCGAGAGCATCCCTCAGTTCTTC
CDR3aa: CASSLGSESIPQFF

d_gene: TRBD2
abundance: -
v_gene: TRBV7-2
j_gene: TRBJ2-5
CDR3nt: TGTGCCAGCAGCTTAGAACTAGCGGGAGGCCCCCAAGAGACCCAGTACTTC
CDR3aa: CASSLELAGGPQETQYF

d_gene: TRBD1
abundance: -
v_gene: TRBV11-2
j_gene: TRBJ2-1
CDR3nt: TGTGCCAGCAGCTTTGGGACAGGGTACAATGAGCAGTTCTTC
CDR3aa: CASSFGTGYNEQFF

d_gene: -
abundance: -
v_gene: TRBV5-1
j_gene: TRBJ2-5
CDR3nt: TGCGCCAGCAGCTTGACACCCACGAACCCCCAGTACTTC
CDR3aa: CASSLTPTNPQYF

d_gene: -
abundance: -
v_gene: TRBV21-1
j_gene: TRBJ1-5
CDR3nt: TGTGCCAGCAGCAAAGTACAGGGGGGAAATAATCAGCCCCAGCATTTT
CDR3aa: CASSKVQGGNNQPQHF

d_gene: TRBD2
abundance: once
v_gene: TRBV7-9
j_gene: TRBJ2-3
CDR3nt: TGTGCCAGCAGCCCAGAGGGACTAGGGGCGGCGCAGTATTTT
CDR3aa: CASSPEGLGAAQYF

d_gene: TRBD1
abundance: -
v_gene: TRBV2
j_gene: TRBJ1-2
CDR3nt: TGTGCCAGCAGAGGGACAGGGTTGGGTGGCTACACCTTC
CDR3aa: CASRGTGLGGYTF

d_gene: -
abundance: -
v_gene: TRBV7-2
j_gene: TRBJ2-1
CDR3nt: TGTGCCAGCAGCTTCAAGCGACCCAATGAGCAGTTCTTC
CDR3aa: CASSFKRPNEQFF

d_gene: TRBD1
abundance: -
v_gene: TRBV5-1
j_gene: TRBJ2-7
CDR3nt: TGCGCCAGCAGCGGACAGGGAAACTACGAGCAGTACTTC
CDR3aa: CASSGQGNYEQYF

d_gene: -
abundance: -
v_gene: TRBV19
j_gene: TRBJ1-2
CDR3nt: TGTGCCAGTAGTATAGACATCGGCCGGAAAGGAGGGGGCTACACCTTC
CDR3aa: CASSIDIGRKGGGYTF

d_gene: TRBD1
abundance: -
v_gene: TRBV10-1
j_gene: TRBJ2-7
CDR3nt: TGCGCCAGCGGACCGGGACAGGGGGGCTCCTACGAGCAGTACTTC
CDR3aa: CASGPGQGGSYEQYF

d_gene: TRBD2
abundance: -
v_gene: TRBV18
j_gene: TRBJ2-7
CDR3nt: TGTGCCAGCTCACCACGGGGGGGATGGCAGCAGTACTTC
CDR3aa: CASSPRGGWQQYF

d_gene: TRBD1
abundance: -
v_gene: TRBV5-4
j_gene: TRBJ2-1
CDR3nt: TGTGCCAGCAGCGTACCGGGACAGGGGTACAATGAGCAGTTCTTC
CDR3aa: CASSVPGQGYNEQFF

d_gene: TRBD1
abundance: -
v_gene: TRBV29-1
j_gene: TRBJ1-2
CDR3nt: TGCAGCGTAGGCCGGGACAGGGGCTATGGCTACACCTTC
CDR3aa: CSVGRDRGYGYTF

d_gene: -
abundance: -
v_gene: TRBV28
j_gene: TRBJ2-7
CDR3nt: TGTGCCAGCAGCGGGAGGACAGTCCCTCCCTACGAGCAGTACTTC
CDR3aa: CASSGRTVPPYEQYF

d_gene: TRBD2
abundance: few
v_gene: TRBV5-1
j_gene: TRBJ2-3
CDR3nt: TGCGCCAGCAGCTTGACTAGCGGGACAGATACGCAGTATTTT
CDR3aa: CASSLTSGTDTQYF

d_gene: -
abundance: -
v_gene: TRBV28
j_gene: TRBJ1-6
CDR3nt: TGTGCCAGCAGCCTCGACAGTAATAATTCACCCCTCCACTTT
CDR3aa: CASSLDSNNSPLHF

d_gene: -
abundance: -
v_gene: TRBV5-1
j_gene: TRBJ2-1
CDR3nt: TGCGCCAGCAGCCCGGCGGGCAGCTCCTACAATGAGCAGTTCTTC
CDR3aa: CASSPAGSSYNEQFF

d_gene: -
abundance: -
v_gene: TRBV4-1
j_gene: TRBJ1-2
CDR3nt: TGCGCCAGCAGCCAACCCCCCTCTAACTATGGCTACACCTTC
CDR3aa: CASSQPPSNYGYTF

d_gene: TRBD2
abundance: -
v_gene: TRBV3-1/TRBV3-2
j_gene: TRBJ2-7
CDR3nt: TGTGCCAGCAGCCAAGTCTTAGCGGGCGTCACCTACGAGCAGTACTTC
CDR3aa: CASSQVLAGVTYEQYF

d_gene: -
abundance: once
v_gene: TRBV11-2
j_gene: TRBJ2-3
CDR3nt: TGTGCCAGCAGCCGGACAACTCTCACAGATACGCAGTATTTT
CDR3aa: CASSRTTLTDTQYF

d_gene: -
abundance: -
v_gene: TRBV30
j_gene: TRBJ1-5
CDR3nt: TGTGCCTGGGAGATCTCAGGGAGCAATCAGCCCCAGCATTTT
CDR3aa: CAWEISGSNQPQHF

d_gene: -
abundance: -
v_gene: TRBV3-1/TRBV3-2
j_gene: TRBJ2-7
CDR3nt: TGTGCCAGCAGCCGGAGTGGTTCCTACGAGCAGTACTTC
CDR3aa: CASSRSGSYEQYF

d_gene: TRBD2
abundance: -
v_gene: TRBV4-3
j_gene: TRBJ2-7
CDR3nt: TGCGCCAGCAGCCAAGGACTAGCGGGAGGTAACGAGCAGTACTTC
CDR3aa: CASSQGLAGGNEQYF

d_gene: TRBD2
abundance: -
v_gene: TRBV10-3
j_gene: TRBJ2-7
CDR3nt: TGTGCCATCAGTTTAGCGGGTAGCGAGCAGTACTTC
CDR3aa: CAISLAGSEQYF

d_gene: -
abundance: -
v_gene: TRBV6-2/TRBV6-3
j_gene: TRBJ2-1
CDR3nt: TGTGCCAGCAGTTCGGTCAGGGGAGGGGATGAGCAGTTCTTC
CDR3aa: CASSSVRGGDEQFF

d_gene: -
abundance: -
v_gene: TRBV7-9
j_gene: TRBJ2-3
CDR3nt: TGTGCCAGCAGCTCAGCGGGCAGCACAGATACGCAGTATTTT
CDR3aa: CASSSAGSTDTQYF

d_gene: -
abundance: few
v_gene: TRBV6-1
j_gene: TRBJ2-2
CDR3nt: TGTGCCAGCAGTGAAACTAGGTACACCGGGGAGCTGTTTTTT
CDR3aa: CASSETRYTGELFF

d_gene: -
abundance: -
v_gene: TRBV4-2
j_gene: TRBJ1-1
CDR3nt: TGTGCCAGCAGTCGAGAGTCGGGGGGCTTGAACACTGAAGCTTTCTTT
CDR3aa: CASSRESGGLNTEAFF

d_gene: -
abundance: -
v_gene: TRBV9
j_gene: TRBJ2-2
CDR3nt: TGTGCCAGCAGCCCCCTCTATAGGCAGGCAGGCACCGGGGAGCTGTTTTTT
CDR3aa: CASSPLYRQAGTGELFF

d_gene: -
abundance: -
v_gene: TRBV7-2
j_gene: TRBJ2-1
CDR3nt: TGTGCCAGCAGCTTTGCTAACTACAATGAGCAGTTCTTC
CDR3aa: CASSFANYNEQFF

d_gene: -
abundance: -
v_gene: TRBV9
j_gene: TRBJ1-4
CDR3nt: TGTGCCAGCAGCGTAACCGGAACTAATGAAAAACTGTTTTTT
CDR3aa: CASSVTGTNEKLFF

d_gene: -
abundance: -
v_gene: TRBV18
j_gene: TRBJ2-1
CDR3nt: TGTGCCAGCTCACCACTCAGTAATGAGCAGTTCTTC
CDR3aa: CASSPLSNEQFF

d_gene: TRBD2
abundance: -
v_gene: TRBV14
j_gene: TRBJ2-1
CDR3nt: TGTGCCAGCAGCCAACAAACGACTAGCGGATACAATGAGCAGTTCTTC
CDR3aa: CASSQQTTSGYNEQFF

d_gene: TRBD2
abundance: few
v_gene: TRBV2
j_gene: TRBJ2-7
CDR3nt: TGTGCCAGCAGTGAGTGGCTAGCGGGAGGGAGTTACGAGCAGTACTTC
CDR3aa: CASSEWLAGGSYEQYF

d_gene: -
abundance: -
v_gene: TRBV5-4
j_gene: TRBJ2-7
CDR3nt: TGTGCCAGCAGCCCCCCGGGGGGCGGGAGTATCTACGAGCAGTACTTC
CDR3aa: CASSPPGGGSIYEQYF

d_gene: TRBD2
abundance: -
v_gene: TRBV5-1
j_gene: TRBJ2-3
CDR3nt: TGCGCCAGCAGCTTGGACCTAGCGGGACGCACAGATACGCAGTATTTT
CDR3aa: CASSLDLAGRTDTQYF

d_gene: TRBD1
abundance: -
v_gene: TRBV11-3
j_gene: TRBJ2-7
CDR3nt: TGTGCCAGCAGCGCCCGGACAGGATACGAGCAGTACTTC
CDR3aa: CASSARTGYEQYF

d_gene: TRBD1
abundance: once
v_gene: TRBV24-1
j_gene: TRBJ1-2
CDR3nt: TGTGCCACCAGTGATCCAAGACAGGGAGTCGACTATGGCTACACCTTC
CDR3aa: CATSDPRQGVDYGYTF

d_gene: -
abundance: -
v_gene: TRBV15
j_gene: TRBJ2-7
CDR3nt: TGTGCCACCAGCAGAAGTTTAGGGAGTGGCCGCGAGCAGTACTTC
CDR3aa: CATSRSLGSGREQYF

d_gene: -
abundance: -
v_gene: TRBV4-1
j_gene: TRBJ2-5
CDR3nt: TGCGCCAGCAGCCAAGATCAGGGTCCCCCAGAGACCCAGTACTTC
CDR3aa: CASSQDQGPPETQYF

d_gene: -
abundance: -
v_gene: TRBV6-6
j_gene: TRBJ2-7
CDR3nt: -
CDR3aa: CASSRKTASPTSSTSGRAPLEYF

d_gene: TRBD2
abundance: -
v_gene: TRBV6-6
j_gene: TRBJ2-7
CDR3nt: TGTGCCAGCAATCTAGCGGGAGGGATTGAGCAGTACTTC
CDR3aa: CASNLAGGIEQYF

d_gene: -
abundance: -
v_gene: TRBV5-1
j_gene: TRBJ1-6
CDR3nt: TGCGCCAGCAGCTTGGGAGGTCGACAGCGGGATTCACCCCTCCACTTT
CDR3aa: CASSLGGRQRDSPLHF

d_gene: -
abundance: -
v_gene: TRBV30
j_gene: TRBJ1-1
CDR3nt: TGTGCCTGGAAGAGGTCTCCCGAGGAAAACACTGAAGCTTTCTTT
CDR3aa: CAWKRSPEENTEAFF

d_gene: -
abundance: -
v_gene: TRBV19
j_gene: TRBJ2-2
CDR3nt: TGTGCCAGTAGTCCCGGACAGTACACCGGGGAGCTGTTTTTT
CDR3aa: CASSPGQYTGELFF

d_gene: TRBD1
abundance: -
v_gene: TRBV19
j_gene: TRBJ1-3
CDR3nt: TGTGCCAGTAGTATAGCCGACAGGGGACCAGGACCTGGAAACACCATATATTTT
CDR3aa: CASSIADRGPGPGNTIYF

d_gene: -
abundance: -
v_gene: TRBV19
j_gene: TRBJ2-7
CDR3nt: TGTGCCAGTAGTAAGGCTAGCGTCTCCTACGAGCAGTACTTC
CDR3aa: CASSKASVSYEQYF

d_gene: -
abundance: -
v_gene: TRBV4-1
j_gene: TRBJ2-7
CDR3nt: TGCGCCAGCAGCCAAGTAGCGCTCTCGACCTACGAGCAGTACTTC
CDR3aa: CASSQVALSTYEQYF

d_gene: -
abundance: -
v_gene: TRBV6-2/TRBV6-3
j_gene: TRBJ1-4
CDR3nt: TGTGCCAGCAGTTGGACGGACTCTAATGAAAAACTGTTTTTT
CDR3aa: CASSWTDSNEKLFF

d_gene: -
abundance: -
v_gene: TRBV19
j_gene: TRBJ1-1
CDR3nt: TGTGCCAGTAGTACTCACAGGGAATCCACTGAAGCTTTCTTT
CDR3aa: CASSTHRESTEAFF

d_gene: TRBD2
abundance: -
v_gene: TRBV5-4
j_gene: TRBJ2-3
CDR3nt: TGTGCCAGCAGCTTGACTAGCGCAGATACGCAGTATTTT
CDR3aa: CASSLTSADTQYF

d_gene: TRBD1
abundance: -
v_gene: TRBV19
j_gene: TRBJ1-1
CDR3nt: TGTGCCAGTAGGACAGGGATGTTGCTAGAAGCTTTCTTT
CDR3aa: CASRTGMLLEAFF

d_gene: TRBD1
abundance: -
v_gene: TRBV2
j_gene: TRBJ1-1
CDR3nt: TGTGCCAGCAGTGAAGCGCGGAGGGGGCAGGCTTTCTTT
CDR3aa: CASSEARRGQAFF

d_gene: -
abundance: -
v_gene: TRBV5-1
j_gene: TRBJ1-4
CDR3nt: TGCGCCAGCAGCTTGGAAGGGGATGAAAAACTGTTTTTT
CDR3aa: CASSLEGDEKLFF

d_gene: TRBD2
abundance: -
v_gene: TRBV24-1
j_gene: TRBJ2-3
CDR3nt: TGTGCCACCAGTGAGAGGAGCGGGAGAGGGGCAGATACGCAGTATTTT
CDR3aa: CATSERSGRGADTQYF

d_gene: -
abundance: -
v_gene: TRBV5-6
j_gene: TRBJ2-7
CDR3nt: TGTGCCAGCAGCTTGAGGGGGGGTAGGTTCGGCGAGCAGTACTTC
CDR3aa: CASSLRGGRFGEQYF